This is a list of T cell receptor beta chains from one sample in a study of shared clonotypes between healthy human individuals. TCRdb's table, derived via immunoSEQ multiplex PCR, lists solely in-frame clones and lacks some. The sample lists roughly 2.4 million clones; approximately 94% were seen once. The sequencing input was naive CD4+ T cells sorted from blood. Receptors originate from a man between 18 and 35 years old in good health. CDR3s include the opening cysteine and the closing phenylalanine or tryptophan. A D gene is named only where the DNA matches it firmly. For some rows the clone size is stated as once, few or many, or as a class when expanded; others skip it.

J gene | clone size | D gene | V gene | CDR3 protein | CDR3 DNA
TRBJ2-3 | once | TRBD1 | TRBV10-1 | CASSFSLRGQGAKKTTDTQYF | TGCGCCAGCAGTTTTTCCTTACGGGGACAGGGGGCGAAAAAGACAACAGATACGCAGTATTTT
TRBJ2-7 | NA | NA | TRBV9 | CASSPGRVSSYEQYF | TGTGCCAGCAGCCCCGGCCGGGTGAGCTCCTACGAGCAGTACTTC
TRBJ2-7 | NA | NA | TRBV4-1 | CASSQRVTAPLGEQYF | TGCGCCAGCAGCCAACGTGTAACAGCCCCACTGGGCGAGCAGTACTTC
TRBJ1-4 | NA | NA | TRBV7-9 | CASSLGATTNEKLFF | TGTGCCAGCAGCTTAGGGGCTACAACTAATGAAAAACTGTTTTTT
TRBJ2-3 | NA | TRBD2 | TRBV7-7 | CASSPGLAYTDTQYF | TGTGCTAGCAGCCCAGGACTAGCTTACACAGATACGCAGTATTTT
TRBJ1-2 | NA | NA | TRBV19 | CASSAGTWSLYGYTF | TGTGCCAGTAGTGCCGGGACCTGGAGCTTATATGGCTACACCTTC
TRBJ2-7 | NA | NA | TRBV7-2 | CASSLQASYEQYF | TGTGCCAGCAGCTTACAGGCCTCCTACGAGCAGTACTTC
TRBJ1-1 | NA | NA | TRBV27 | CASSFFPGTNTEAFF | TGTGCCAGCAGTTTTTTCCCGGGAACGAACACTGAAGCTTTCTTT
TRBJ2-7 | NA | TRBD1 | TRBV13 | CASSLDRSSSYEQYF | TGTGCCAGCAGCCTGGACAGGTCGTCTTCCTACGAGCAGTACTTC
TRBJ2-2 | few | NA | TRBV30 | CAWTPQWVTGELFF | TGTGCCTGGACCCCACAATGGGTTACCGGGGAGCTGTTTTTT
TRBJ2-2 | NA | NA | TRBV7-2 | CASSFEGTGELFF | TGTGCCAGCAGCTTCGAGGGGACCGGGGAGCTGTTTTTT
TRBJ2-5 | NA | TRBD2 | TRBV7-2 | CASSPRAGTSSETQYF | TGTGCCAGCAGCCCTAGAGCAGGGACTAGTTCGGAGACCCAGTACTTC
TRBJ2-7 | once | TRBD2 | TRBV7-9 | CASSLRTGLAGEQYF | TGTGCCAGCAGCTTACGGACGGGACTAGCGGGCGAGCAGTACTTC
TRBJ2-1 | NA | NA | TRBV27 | CASSKVGTGVGNEQFF | TGTGCCAGCAGTAAGGTGGGAACGGGAGTGGGGAATGAGCAGTTCTTC
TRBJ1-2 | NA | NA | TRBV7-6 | CASSPVVGGYGYTF | TGTGCCAGCAGCCCCGTGGTGGGGGGCTATGGCTACACCTTC
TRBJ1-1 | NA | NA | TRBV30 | CAWSLALNTEAFF | TGTGCCTGGAGTCTTGCACTGAACACTGAAGCTTTCTTT
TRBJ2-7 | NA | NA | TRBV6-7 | CASSYRPRAYEQYF | TGTGCCAGCAGTTATAGACCTCGGGCCTACGAGCAGTACTTC
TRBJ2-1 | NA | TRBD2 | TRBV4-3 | CASSQEAGGLAGHNEQFF | TGCGCCAGCAGCCAAGAGGCGGGGGGACTAGCGGGACACAATGAGCAGTTCTTC
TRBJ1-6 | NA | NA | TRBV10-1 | CASSDVNSPLHF | TGCGCCAGCAGTGATGTCAATTCACCCCTCCACTTT
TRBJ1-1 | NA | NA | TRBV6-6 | CASSYSESLTEAFF | TGTGCCAGCAGTTACTCGGAATCCCTCACTGAAGCTTTCTTT
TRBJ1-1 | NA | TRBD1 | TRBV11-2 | CASSQDRGTEAFF | TGTGCCAGCAGCCAGGACAGGGGGACTGAAGCTTTCTTT
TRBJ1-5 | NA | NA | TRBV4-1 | CASSPDSGGTQHF | TGCGCCAGCAGCCCCGACAGCGGAGGGACTCAGCATTTT
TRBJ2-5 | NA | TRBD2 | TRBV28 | CASGSGGETQYF | TGTGCCAGCGGTAGCGGGGGTGAGACCCAGTACTTC
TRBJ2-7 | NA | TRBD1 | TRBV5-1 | CASSSGTGGSYEQYF | TGCGCCAGCAGCTCGGGGACAGGGGGCTCCTACGAGCAGTACTTC
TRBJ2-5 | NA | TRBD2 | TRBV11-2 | CASSLDGAGEETQYF | TGTGCCAGCAGCTTAGATGGGGCGGGGGAAGAGACCCAGTACTTC